This T cell receptor beta chain was retrieved from a study of blood T cell repertoires in COVID-19. Study at large: Researchers got acute and convalescent COVID-19 samples from the United States, Italy and Spain. In each case, the material was cDNA or gDNA derived from T cells, B-cell-depleted T cells, or PBMCs.

The germline gives CDR1 LNHDA, CDR2 SQIVND (reference sequence). The V end was cut by 0 bases, the J end by 7 bases, with 16 bases between. The CDR3 loop spans 16 amino acids. In the source study's methods: Reference gene primer amplification gave estimated nucleated cell counts. Using immunoSEQ multiplex PCR, the repertoire was profiled, and TCRdb retains in-frame clones only, with some absent. V and J calls and clone size come straight from that table; D and trimming were deduced from the DNA. The table shows some 60,000 clones, with approximately 85% occurring only once. The sample was peripheral blood. The sequence was obtained from a human donor in a cohort sampled during active COVID-19. The rearrangement links TRBV19 to TRBJ1-5; D gene ambiguous. CDR3 loop: CASSIEGGWGSQPQHF. CDR3 in DNA: TGTGCCAGTAGTATAGAAGGAGGTTGGGGAAGCCAGCCCCAGCATTTT.